This is a list of T cell receptor beta chains from one sample in a study of blood T cell repertoires in COVID-19. Some clones are missing from TCRdb's copy, which holds only in-frame ones; the method was immunoSEQ multiplex PCR. The sample contains about 88,000 clones, roughly nine tenths of which appear only once. Sequencing input: peripheral blood. These receptors came from a man in his 60s with acute or convalescent COVID-19. Both conserved end residues are part of each CDR3. Fields, in order: V gene, J gene, clone size, D gene, CDR3 DNA, CDR3 protein. A D gene is named only where the DNA matches it firmly. Only some rows state a clone size, as once, few, many or a class for expanded clones.

TRBV2	TRBJ1-5	NA	NA	TGTGCCAGCAGTGTTGGACAGTTAGGGAATCAGCCCCAGCATTTT	CASSVGQLGNQPQHF
TRBV5-4	TRBJ2-5	NA	TRBD2	TGTGCCAGCAGCTTGTTACCAGCGGGGATCCAAGAGACCCAGTACTTC	CASSLLPAGIQETQYF
TRBV6-5	TRBJ1-1	NA	NA	TGTGCCAGCAGACAGACAGCGAACACTGAAGCTTTCTTT	CASRQTANTEAFF
TRBV29-1	TRBJ2-5	NA	TRBD1	TGCAGCGTTGAAGATAACAGGGGGCCAGAGACCCAGTACTTC	CSVEDNRGPETQYF
TRBV6-4	TRBJ2-1	NA	TRBD2	TGTGCCAGCAGTGACGGGCTAGCGGGAGTATCTGAGCAGTTCTTC	CASSDGLAGVSEQFF
TRBV19	TRBJ1-5	NA	TRBD1	TGTGCCAGTACCGGGACAGGGTCTTACCCTAATCAGCCCCAGCATTTT	CASTGTGSYPNQPQHF
TRBV7-2	TRBJ1-3	NA	NA	TGTGCCAGCAGATTAAGGGGTGGTGGAAACACCATATATTTT	CASRLRGGGNTIYF
TRBV5-5	TRBJ1-1	NA	NA	TGTGCCAGCAGCTTGCGGGGGGGAGCTTTCTTT	CASSLRGGAFF
TRBV7-9	TRBJ2-5	NA	TRBD1	TGTGCCAGCAGCTTAGCCCGGGACAGTCGGGAGACCCAGTACTTC	CASSLARDSRETQYF
TRBV7-3	TRBJ2-2	NA	TRBD1	TGTGCCAGCAGCTTATTCCGGGACAGGGTGAACACCGGGGAGCTGTTTTTT	CASSLFRDRVNTGELFF
TRBV11-2	TRBJ2-7	once	TRBD2	TGTGCCAGCAGCACGGGACTAGCGGGAGGCTACGAGCAGTACTTC	CASSTGLAGGYEQYF
TRBV6-5	TRBJ2-7	NA	NA	TGTGCCAGCATCTTAGATGGGGGGGCGGGCGACGAGCAGTACTTC	CASILDGGAGDEQYF
TRBV6-5	TRBJ2-7	NA	NA	TGTGCCAGCAAACCCGGGATGGGATCCTACGAGCAGTACTTC	CASKPGMGSYEQYF
TRBV10-2	TRBJ1-1	NA	NA	TGCGCCAGCAGCGTTGAGAGGGCGAACACTGAAGCTTTCTTT	CASSVERANTEAFF
TRBV30	TRBJ2-7	NA	TRBD1	TGTGCCTGGAGTTCCGGGACAGTCAGCGAGCAGTACTTC	CAWSSGTVSEQYF
TRBV28	TRBJ1-2	NA	TRBD1	TGTGCCAGCAGGGAACAGGGGGCTCCCATATATGGCTACACCTTC	CASREQGAPIYGYTF
TRBV19	TRBJ2-5	NA	TRBD2	TGTGCCAGTAGACGGAGCGGGAGGGAGGAGACCCAGTACTTC	CASRRSGREETQYF
TRBV10-1	TRBJ1-2	NA	NA	TGCGCCAGCAACCCATGGGGAGGAGGTAGTGATGGCTACACCTTC	CASNPWGGGSDGYTF
TRBV6-5	TRBJ1-4	once	TRBD1	TGTGCCAGCATGGACCGGGACAGGGTTAGAAAACTGTTTTTT	CASMDRDRVRKLFF
TRBV21-1	TRBJ1-5	NA	NA	TGTGCCAGCAGCAAAGTTTCTCTTTATAGCAATCAGCCCCAGCATTTT	CASSKVSLYSNQPQHF
TRBV5-1	TRBJ2-3	few	TRBD1	TGCGCCAGCAGCTCGGCCCCCACAGGGGCAGATACGCAGTATTTT	CASSSAPTGADTQYF
TRBV6-1	TRBJ2-5	NA	NA	TGTGCCAGCAGTGACGGCAGGTACCAAGAGACCCAGTACTTC	CASSDGRYQETQYF
TRBV7-8	TRBJ2-2	NA	NA	TGTGCCAGCAGCCCAATCGGAGTTAACACCGGGGAGCTGTTTTTT	CASSPIGVNTGELFF
TRBV19	TRBJ2-7	NA	TRBD1	TGTGCCAGTAGTATTTCAGGGACAGCAACTTACGAGCAGTACTTC	CASSISGTATYEQYF
TRBV7-2	TRBJ2-3	NA	TRBD2	TGTGCCAGCAGCTTACGTAGGACTAGCGGGGGGCAGGATACGCAGTATTTT	CASSLRRTSGGQDTQYF
TRBV24-1	TRBJ2-3	NA	TRBD1	TGTGCCACCAGTGATCTAGGGGGCGGCGCAGATACGCAGTATTTT	CATSDLGGGADTQYF
TRBV2	TRBJ2-1	once	TRBD2	TGTGCCAGCACGGGTAGCGGGAGCTACAATGAGCAGTTCTTC	CASTGSGSYNEQFF
TRBV2	TRBJ2-7	NA	NA	TGTGCCAGCAAAGACAGCTCCTACGAGCAGTACTTC	CASKDSSYEQYF
TRBV27	TRBJ1-3	NA	NA	TGTGCCACCGTACGGGGAAACACCATATATTTT	CATVRGNTIYF
TRBV6-6	TRBJ1-1	NA	NA	TGTGCCAGCAGGGGGGGTGGAACTGAAGCTTTCTTT	CASRGGGTEAFF
TRBV4-1	TRBJ2-1	NA	NA	TGCGCCAGCAGCCATAGGAGCTCCTACAATGAGCAGTTCTTC	CASSHRSSYNEQFF
TRBV5-4	TRBJ2-7	NA	TRBD2	TGTGCCAGCAGCTTGTTGCAGACTCCCGGGACTAGCGGGATTTACGAGCAGTACTTC	CASSLLQTPGTSGIYEQYF
TRBV5-6	TRBJ1-2	NA	TRBD1	TGTGCCAGCAGCTTGGTAACAGGGGTTGGCTATGGCTACACCTTC	CASSLVTGVGYGYTF
TRBV24-1	TRBJ2-2	NA	NA	TGTGCCACCAGTGGGACAGTGAACACCGGGGAGCTGTTTTTT	CATSGTVNTGELFF
TRBV4-2	TRBJ1-3	NA	TRBD1	TGTGCCAGCAGCCAACAGGGGGCGCCTGGAAACACCATATATTTT	CASSQQGAPGNTIYF
TRBV5-8	TRBJ1-4	NA	TRBD1	TGTGCCAGCGTGAGGACAGGGGATGGTGAAAAACTGTTTTTT	CASVRTGDGEKLFF
TRBV18	TRBJ2-2	NA	NA	TGTGCCAGCTCACTTGCAGGGAACACCGGGGAGCTGTTTTTT	CASSLAGNTGELFF
TRBV19	TRBJ1-1	NA	TRBD1	TGTGCCAGTAGTATAATGGGGACAGGGAACACTGAAGCTTTCTTT	CASSIMGTGNTEAFF
TRBV4-2	TRBJ2-3	NA	TRBD2	TGTGCCAGCAGCCAAGGTCTGAGACTAGCGGGGAGGGGGAGCACAGATACGCAGTATTTT	CASSQGLRLAGRGSTDTQYF
TRBV28	TRBJ1-2	NA	NA	TGTGCCAGCAGCACCCTGGGAGGGGCTCCTTATGGCTACACCTTC	CASSTLGGAPYGYTF
TRBV7-2	TRBJ2-7	NA	TRBD2	TGTGCCAGCAGCCAAAGCGGGACTCCGTCGGCGCTATACGAGCAGTACTTC	CASSQSGTPSALYEQYF
TRBV13	TRBJ2-1	NA	TRBD2	TGTGCCAGCAGCTTCTTCCCCTCGGGACTAGTGTACAATGAGCAGTTCTTC	CASSFFPSGLVYNEQFF